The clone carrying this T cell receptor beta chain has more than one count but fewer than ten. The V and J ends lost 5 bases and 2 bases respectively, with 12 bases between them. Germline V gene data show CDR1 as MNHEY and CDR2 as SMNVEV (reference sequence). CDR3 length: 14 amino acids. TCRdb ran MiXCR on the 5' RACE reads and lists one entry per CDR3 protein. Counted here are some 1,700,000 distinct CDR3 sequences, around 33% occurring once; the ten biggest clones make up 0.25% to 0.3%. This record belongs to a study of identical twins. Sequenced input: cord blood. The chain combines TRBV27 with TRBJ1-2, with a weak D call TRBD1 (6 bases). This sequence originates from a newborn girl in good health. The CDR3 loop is CASSGARGNYGYTF. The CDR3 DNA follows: TGTGCCAGCAGTGGAGCCAGGGGAAACTATGGCTACACCTTC.